This is a list of T cell receptor beta chains from one sample in a study of blood T cells in healthy people across ages. TCRdb re-called the 5' RACE reads through MiXCR, storing one row per CDR3 protein. The sample contains hundreds of thousands of distinct CDR3 sequences, under 25% of which appear only once. Sequenced input: blood. The receptors originated from a man in his 70s in good health. Each CDR3 is given with its conserved first and last residue. A D gene is named only where the DNA matches it firmly. Not every row has a clone size; where given, it reads once, few, many or a size class.

CDR3: CASSFSQPGLAKNIQYF; DNA: TGTGCCAGCAGCTTTTCCCAACCCGGGTTAGCCAAAAACATTCAGTACTTC; size: many; J: TRBJ2-4; V: TRBV13; length: 17; D: NA
CDR3: CASSPGMGQKSSYEQYF; DNA: TGTGCCAGCAGCCCCGGGATGGGCCAAAAGAGCTCCTACGAGCAGTACTTC; size: NA; J: TRBJ2-7; V: TRBV14; length: 17; D: NA
CDR3: CASSFSGFLAGELFF; DNA: TGTGCCAGCAGCTTCTCAGGGTTTTTGGCCGGGGAGCTGTTTTTT; size: NA; J: TRBJ2-2; V: TRBV5-5; length: 15; D: NA
CDR3: CASSMRDRANEKLFF; DNA: TGTGCCAGCAGCATGAGGGACAGGGCGAATGAAAAACTGTTTTTT; size: few; J: TRBJ1-4; V: TRBV3-1; length: 15; D: TRBD1
CDR3: CASSEGFSYEQYF; DNA: TGTGCCAGCAGTGAAGGGTTCTCCTACGAGCAGTACTTC; size: many; J: TRBJ2-7; V: TRBV6-1; length: 13; D: NA
CDR3: CASSSSGTAYEQYF; DNA: TGTGCCAGCAGTTCGTCCGGGACAGCCTACGAGCAGTACTTC; size: NA; J: TRBJ2-7; V: TRBV6-6; length: 14; D: TRBD1
CDR3: CASSLARTSGSNEQFF; DNA: TGCGCCAGCAGCTTGGCGAGGACTAGCGGGAGCAATGAGCAGTTCTTC; size: NA; J: TRBJ2-1; V: TRBV5-1; length: 16; D: TRBD2
CDR3: CASSATPGLGGYNEQFF; DNA: TGTGCCAGCAGTGCGACCCCCGGACTAGGGGGCTACAATGAGCAGTTCTTC; size: NA; J: TRBJ2-1; V: TRBV2; length: 17; D: NA
CDR3: CASSSVDRGLGISPLHF; DNA: TGTGCCAGCAGCTCGGTGGACAGGGGGCTGGGAATTTCACCCCTCCACTTT; size: few; J: TRBJ1-6; V: TRBV7-8; length: 17; D: TRBD1
CDR3: CASSSLGQGDGYTF; DNA: TGTGCCAGCAGTTCCCTGGGACAGGGGGATGGCTACACCTTC; size: many; J: TRBJ1-2; V: TRBV28; length: 14; D: TRBD1
CDR3: CASSPGQQRGYTF; DNA: TGCGCCAGCAGCCCTGGGCAGCAGCGTGGCTACACCTTC; size: NA; J: TRBJ1-2; V: TRBV5-1; length: 13; D: NA
CDR3: CASSLTSTYYEQYF; DNA: TGTGCCAGCAGTTTGACGAGTACCTACTACGAGCAGTACTTC; size: few; J: TRBJ2-7; V: TRBV6-5; length: 14; D: NA
CDR3: CASSQDPNRQETQYF; DNA: TGCGCCAGCAGCCAGGATCCCAACAGGCAAGAGACCCAGTACTTC; size: NA; J: TRBJ2-5; V: TRBV4-3; length: 15; D: NA
CDR3: CASSLPIGTNREAFF; DNA: TGTGCCAGCAGTCTCCCCATCGGGACAAACCGTGAAGCTTTCTTT; size: once; J: TRBJ1-1; V: TRBV12-3/TRBV12-4; length: 15; D: NA
CDR3: CASSEPPSSGRFEQFF; DNA: TGTGCCAGCAGTGAACCCCCTTCTAGCGGGAGATTTGAGCAGTTCTTC; size: few; J: TRBJ2-1; V: TRBV25-1; length: 16; D: TRBD2
CDR3: CASSPQGSIGDTEAFF; DNA: TGCGCCAGCAGCCCTCAGGGGTCCATCGGGGACACTGAAGCTTTCTTT; size: few; J: TRBJ1-1; V: TRBV5-1; length: 16; D: NA
CDR3: CASSARAGEQFF; DNA: TGTGCCAGCAGCGCTAGGGCTGGTGAGCAGTTCTTC; size: NA; J: TRBJ2-1; V: TRBV9; length: 12; D: NA
CDR3: CASLAAGGADTQYF; DNA: TGCGCCAGCTTAGCCGCGGGAGGAGCAGATACGCAGTATTTT; size: NA; J: TRBJ2-3; V: TRBV5-1; length: 14; D: TRBD2
CDR3: CASSLAGTGGTGELFF; DNA: TGCGCCAGCAGCTTGGCCGGGACAGGGGGTACCGGGGAGCTGTTTTTT; size: NA; J: TRBJ2-2; V: TRBV5-1; length: 16; D: TRBD1
CDR3: CASSKGTSGNTGELFF; DNA: TGTGCCAGCAGTAAAGGGACTAGCGGGAACACCGGGGAGCTGTTTTTT; size: many; J: TRBJ2-2; V: TRBV2; length: 16; D: TRBD2
CDR3: CASSLAGENKNIQYF; DNA: TGTGCCAGCAGTCTAGCGGGAGAAAACAAAAACATTCAGTACTTC; size: many; J: TRBJ2-4; V: TRBV6-5; length: 15; D: TRBD2
CDR3: CASSFARDISYEQYF; DNA: TGTGCCAGCAGTTTCGCAAGGGACATTTCCTACGAGCAGTACTTC; size: few; J: TRBJ2-7; V: TRBV6-2/TRBV6-3; length: 15; D: NA
CDR3: CSALTSSDYEQYF; DNA: TGCAGTGCTCTGACTAGCAGCGACTACGAGCAGTACTTC; size: NA; J: TRBJ2-7; V: TRBV20-1; length: 13; D: TRBD2
CDR3: CASSVGDRFSYEQYF; DNA: TGTGCCAGCAGCGTAGGGGACCGATTTTCCTACGAGCAGTACTTC; size: NA; J: TRBJ2-7; V: TRBV9; length: 15; D: NA
CDR3: CASSPAPGHRETQYF; DNA: TGCGCCAGCAGCCCGGCCCCGGGACATCGAGAGACCCAGTACTTC; size: few; J: TRBJ2-5; V: TRBV5-1; length: 15; D: NA
CDR3: CASSSTPTGELFF; DNA: TGTGCCAGCAGTTCGACTCCTACCGGGGAGCTGTTTTTT; size: many; J: TRBJ2-2; V: TRBV7-2; length: 13; D: NA
CDR3: CASSLLNNYGYTF; DNA: TGTGCCAGCAGCCTACTAAATAACTATGGCTACACCTTC; size: NA; J: TRBJ1-2; V: TRBV5-8; length: 13; D: NA
CDR3: CSARVRALETQYF; DNA: TGCAGTGCTAGAGTTAGGGCGTTGGAGACCCAGTACTTC; size: NA; J: TRBJ2-5; V: TRBV20-1; length: 13; D: NA
CDR3: CASSEGRGLSNTIEQFF; DNA: TGTGCCAGCAGTGAGGGCAGGGGGCTGTCCAATACAATTGAGCAGTTCTTC; size: few; J: TRBJ2-1; V: TRBV2; length: 17; D: TRBD1
CDR3: CSAPAGTNSYEQYF; DNA: TGCAGTGCCCCGGCTGGGACTAACTCCTACGAGCAGTACTTC; size: NA; J: TRBJ2-7; V: TRBV20-1; length: 14; D: TRBD2
CDR3: CASSLVGYANIQYF; DNA: TGTGCCAGCAGCTTAGTGGGGTATGCAAACATTCAGTACTTC; size: NA; J: TRBJ2-4; V: TRBV11-2; length: 14; D: NA
CDR3: CASSLATGWNSPLHF; DNA: TGTGCCAGCAGCTTAGCGACAGGGTGGAATTCACCCCTCCACTTT; size: many; J: TRBJ1-6; V: TRBV7-2; length: 15; D: TRBD1
CDR3: CASGPGTANTGELFF; DNA: TGTGCTAGTGGCCCCGGGACAGCGAACACCGGGGAGCTGTTTTTT; size: few; J: TRBJ2-2; V: TRBV12-5; length: 15; D: TRBD1
CDR3: CATTGLAGDMSEQFF; DNA: TGTGCCACCACGGGACTAGCGGGAGATATGAGTGAGCAGTTCTTC; size: few; J: TRBJ2-1; V: TRBV10-3; length: 15; D: TRBD2
CDR3: CASSVEGYYNEQFF; DNA: TGTGCCAGCAGCGTAGAAGGCTACTACAATGAGCAGTTCTTC; size: few; J: TRBJ2-1; V: TRBV9; length: 14; D: NA
CDR3: CASSAIGTGTDTQYF; DNA: TGTGCCAGCAGCGCCATCGGGACAGGGACAGATACGCAGTATTTT; size: once; J: TRBJ2-3; V: TRBV9; length: 15; D: TRBD1
CDR3: CASSVGLAGTQGNEQFF; DNA: TGTGCCAGCAGCGTGGGGCTAGCGGGAACCCAAGGGAATGAGCAGTTCTTC; size: NA; J: TRBJ2-1; V: TRBV9; length: 17; D: TRBD2
CDR3: CAISEGGTGLYEQYF; DNA: TGTGCCATCAGTGAAGGGGGGACAGGGCTCTACGAGCAGTACTTC; size: few; J: TRBJ2-7; V: TRBV10-3; length: 15; D: TRBD1
CDR3: CASSLAGAAKNIQYF; DNA: TGTGCCAGCAGCTTAGCGGGGGCGGCCAAAAACATTCAGTACTTC; size: many; J: TRBJ2-4; V: TRBV7-2; length: 15; D: NA
CDR3: CASSPGQGGTEAFF; DNA: TGTGCCAGCAGCCCCGGACAGGGTGGCACTGAAGCTTTCTTT; size: many; J: TRBJ1-1; V: TRBV5-1; length: 14; D: TRBD1
CDR3: CASRDPSTDTQCF; DNA: TGTGCCAGTAGAGACCCCAGCACAGATACGCAGTGTTTT; size: few; J: TRBJ2-3; V: TRBV19; length: 13; D: NA
CDR3: CASSPPGQIQLNTEAFF; DNA: TGTGCCAGCAGTCCGCCCGGACAAATTCAGTTGAACACTGAAGCTTTCTTT; size: NA; J: TRBJ1-1; V: TRBV28; length: 17; D: NA
CDR3: CASSPRQHPSTDTQYF; DNA: TGCGCCAGCAGCCCCCGACAGCACCCTAGCACAGATACGCAGTATTTT; size: few; J: TRBJ2-3; V: TRBV5-1; length: 16; D: NA
CDR3: CSAARTGKNTEAFF; DNA: TGCAGTGCGGCCCGGACAGGGAAGAACACTGAAGCTTTCTTT; size: NA; J: TRBJ1-1; V: TRBV20-1; length: 14; D: TRBD1
CDR3: CATWAGVGANVLTF; DNA: TGTGCCACCTGGGCCGGGGTGGGGGCCAACGTCCTGACTTTC; size: NA; J: TRBJ2-6; V: TRBV28; length: 14; D: NA
CDR3: CASSPKGAGANVLTF; DNA: TGTGCCAGCAGTCCTAAGGGGGCTGGGGCCAATGTCCTGACTTTC; size: few; J: TRBJ2-6; V: TRBV12-3/TRBV12-4; length: 15; D: TRBD1
CDR3: CASSSLAEPSYEQYF; DNA: TGTGCCAGCAGCTCGCTAGCGGAGCCCTCCTACGAGCAGTACTTC; size: NA; J: TRBJ2-7; V: TRBV5-6; length: 15; D: TRBD2
CDR3: CASRQQGTDTQYF; DNA: TGCGCCAGCAGGCAACAGGGGACAGATACGCAGTATTTT; size: NA; J: TRBJ2-3; V: TRBV5-1; length: 13; D: TRBD1
CDR3: CASSLDGVRTEAFF; DNA: TGCGCCAGCAGCTTGGACGGGGTGAGAACTGAAGCTTTCTTT; size: few; J: TRBJ1-1; V: TRBV5-1; length: 14; D: NA
CDR3: CSAGDAAQETQYF; DNA: TGCAGTGCTGGAGATGCAGCACAAGAGACCCAGTACTTC; size: few; J: TRBJ2-5; V: TRBV20-1; length: 13; D: NA
CDR3: CSVVILGTANTEAFF; DNA: TGCAGCGTTGTGATTCTCGGGACAGCGAACACTGAAGCTTTCTTT; size: few; J: TRBJ1-1; V: TRBV29-1; length: 15; D: TRBD1
CDR3: CSALRGFTDTQYF; DNA: TGCAGTGCCCTCAGGGGATTCACAGATACGCAGTATTTT; size: NA; J: TRBJ2-3; V: TRBV20-1; length: 13; D: NA
CDR3: CATRQGANDEQFF; DNA: TGTGCCACCCGACAGGGGGCAAATGATGAGCAGTTCTTC; size: many; J: TRBJ2-1; V: TRBV10-3; length: 13; D: TRBD1
CDR3: CASSYQGSSGNTIYF; DNA: TGTGCCAGCAGCTATCAGGGGAGCTCTGGAAACACCATATATTTT; size: NA; J: TRBJ1-3; V: TRBV7-2; length: 15; D: NA
CDR3: CASRGGQAGQPQHF; DNA: TGTGCCAGCAGAGGGGGACAGGCTGGTCAGCCCCAGCATTTT; size: NA; J: TRBJ1-5; V: TRBV12-3/TRBV12-4; length: 14; D: TRBD1
CDR3: CASSRVGGGLTETQYF; DNA: TGTGCCAGCAGCAGAGTAGGCGGGGGTTTAACGGAGACCCAGTACTTC; size: few; J: TRBJ2-5; V: TRBV11-2; length: 16; D: TRBD2
CDR3: CASSYSRLAGSDTQYF; DNA: TGTGCCAGCAGTTATTCTCGGCTAGCGGGATCGGATACGCAGTATTTT; size: NA; J: TRBJ2-3; V: TRBV6-5; length: 16; D: TRBD2
CDR3: CASSEGTGFSGELFF; DNA: TGCGCCAGCAGCGAAGGGACAGGATTTTCCGGGGAGCTGTTTTTT; size: NA; J: TRBJ2-2; V: TRBV5-1; length: 15; D: TRBD1